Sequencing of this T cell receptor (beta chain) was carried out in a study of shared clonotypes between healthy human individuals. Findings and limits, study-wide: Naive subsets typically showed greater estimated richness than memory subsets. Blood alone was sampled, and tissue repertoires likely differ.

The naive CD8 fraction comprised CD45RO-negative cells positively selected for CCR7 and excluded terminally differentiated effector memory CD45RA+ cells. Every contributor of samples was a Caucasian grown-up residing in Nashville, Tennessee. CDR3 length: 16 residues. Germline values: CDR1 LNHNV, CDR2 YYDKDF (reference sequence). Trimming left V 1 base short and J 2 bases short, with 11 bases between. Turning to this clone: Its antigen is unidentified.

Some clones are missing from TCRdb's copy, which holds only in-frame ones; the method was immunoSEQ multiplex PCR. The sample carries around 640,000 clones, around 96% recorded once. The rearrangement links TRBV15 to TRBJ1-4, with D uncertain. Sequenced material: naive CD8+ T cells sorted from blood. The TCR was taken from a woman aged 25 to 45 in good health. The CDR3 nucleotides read TGTGCCACCAGCAGAGTTATTGGTGCTACTAATGAAAAACTGTTTTTT. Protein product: CATSRVIGATNEKLFF.